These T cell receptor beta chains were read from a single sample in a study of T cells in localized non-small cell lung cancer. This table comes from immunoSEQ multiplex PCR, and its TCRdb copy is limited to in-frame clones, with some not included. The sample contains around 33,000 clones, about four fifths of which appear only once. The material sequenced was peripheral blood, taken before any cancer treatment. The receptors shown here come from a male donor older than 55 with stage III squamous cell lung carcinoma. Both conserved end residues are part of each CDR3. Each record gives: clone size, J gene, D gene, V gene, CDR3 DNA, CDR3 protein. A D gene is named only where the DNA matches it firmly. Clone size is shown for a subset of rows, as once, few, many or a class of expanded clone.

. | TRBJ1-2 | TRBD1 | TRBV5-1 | TGCGCCAGCAGCTCCCGGACAGGGCTGAACTATGGCTACACCTTC | CASSSRTGLNYGYTF
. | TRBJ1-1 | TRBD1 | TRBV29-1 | TGCAGCGTCCTGGGACAGGGGGTCACTGAAGCTTTCTTT | CSVLGQGVTEAFF
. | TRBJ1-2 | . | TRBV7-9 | TGTGCCAGCGCCGAACGGGGGTTTGATGGCTACACCTTC | CASAERGFDGYTF
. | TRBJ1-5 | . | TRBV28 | TGTGCCGTGAATGTGGGAATTCAGCCCCAGCATTTT | CAVNVGIQPQHF
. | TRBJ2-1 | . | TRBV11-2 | TGTGCCAGCAGCCCGGGACTCCCAGGCAATGAGCAGTTCTTC | CASSPGLPGNEQFF
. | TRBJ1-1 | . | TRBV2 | TGTGCCAGCAGCCTAATCATGAACACTGAAGCTTTCTTT | CASSLIMNTEAFF
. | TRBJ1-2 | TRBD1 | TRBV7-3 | TGTGCCAGCAGCATTACAGGGGTCTATGGCTACACCTTC | CASSITGVYGYTF
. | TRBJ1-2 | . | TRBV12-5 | TGTGCTAGTGGTTTACACGGACAACCCTACTATGGCTACACCTTC | CASGLHGQPYYGYTF
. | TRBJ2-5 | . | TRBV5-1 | TGCGCCAGCAGCTATAAAGAGACCCAGTACTTC | CASSYKETQYF
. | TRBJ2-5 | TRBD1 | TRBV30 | TGTGCCTGGAGTGCCCCGACAGGGGGGCAAGAGACCCAGTACTTC | CAWSAPTGGQETQYF
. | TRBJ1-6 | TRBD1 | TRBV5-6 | TGTGCCAGCAGCTTACAGGGGGCGAGGTCCTATAATTCACCCCTCCACTTT | CASSLQGARSYNSPLHF
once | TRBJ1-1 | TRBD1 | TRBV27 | TGTGCCAGCAGTCTCTACCTGGGACAGGGGGCTGAAGCTTTCTTT | CASSLYLGQGAEAFF
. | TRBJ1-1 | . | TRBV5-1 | TGCGCCAGCAGCTTGGGCAGGGACACTGAAGCTTTCTTT | CASSLGRDTEAFF
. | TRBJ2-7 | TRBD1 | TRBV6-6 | TGTGCCAGCAGTTACTTGACAGGGAACTACGAGCAGTACTTC | CASSYLTGNYEQYF
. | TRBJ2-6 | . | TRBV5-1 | TGCGCCAGCAGCTTGGGCGGAATAGCTGGGGCCAACGTCCTGACTTTC | CASSLGGIAGANVLTF
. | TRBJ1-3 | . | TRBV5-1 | TGCGCCAGCAGCTTGACTGCTGACTCTGGAAACACCATATATTTT | CASSLTADSGNTIYF
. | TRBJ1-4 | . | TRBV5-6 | TGTGCCAGCAGCTTGGGCCCGAGAGAAAAACTGTTTTTT | CASSLGPREKLFF
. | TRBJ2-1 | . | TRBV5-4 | TGTGCCAGCAGCCCGACCACGGCGGGGAACAATGAGCAGTTCTTC | CASSPTTAGNNEQFF
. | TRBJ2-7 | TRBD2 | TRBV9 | TGTGCCAGCAGCGTAGGTCCAGCGGGGAGCAACGAGCAGTACTTC | CASSVGPAGSNEQYF
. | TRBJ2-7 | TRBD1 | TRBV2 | TGTGCCAGCAGCGGGACAGGGGAAAGGTACGAGCAGTACTTC | CASSGTGERYEQYF
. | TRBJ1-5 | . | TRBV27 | TGTGCCAGCAGTCCCCGTCGGGGTAGCAATCAGCCCCAGCATTTT | CASSPRRGSNQPQHF
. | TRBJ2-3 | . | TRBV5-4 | TGTGCCAGCAGCTTATCAAGCACAGATACGCAGTATTTT | CASSLSSTDTQYF
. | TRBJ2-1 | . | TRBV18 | TGTGCCAGCTCCCTCGACTCTGACCCCTCCTACAATGAGCAGTTCTTC | CASSLDSDPSYNEQFF
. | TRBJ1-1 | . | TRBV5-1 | TGCGCCAGCAGCCCTACAGGGAGAACTGAAGCTTTCTTT | CASSPTGRTEAFF
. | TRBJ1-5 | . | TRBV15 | TGTGCCACCAGCATGAGGCTTGATCAGCCCCAGCATTTT | CATSMRLDQPQHF
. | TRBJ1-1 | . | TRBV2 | TGTGCCAGCAGTGGGGCACAGGTTGCGACCCGGGAGGCTTTCTTT | CASSGAQVATREAFF
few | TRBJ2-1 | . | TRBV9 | TGTGCCAGCAGCGTAGCTACCTCCCCCCGTTCGAGTGAGCAGTTCTTC | CASSVATSPRSSEQFF
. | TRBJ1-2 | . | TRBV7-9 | TGTGCCAGCAGCTCCCCTGGGGGGTTCGATGGCTACACCTTC | CASSSPGGFDGYTF
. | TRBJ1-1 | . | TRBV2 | TGTGCCAGCAGTGAAAACAGGAACACTGAAGCTTTCTTT | CASSENRNTEAFF
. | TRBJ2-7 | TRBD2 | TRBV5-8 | TGTGCCAGCAGCTTGCGGACTAGCGGGGTGGCCTACGAGCAGTACTTC | CASSLRTSGVAYEQYF
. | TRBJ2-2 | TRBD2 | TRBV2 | TGTGCCAGCAGTGAAAGCGGGGGAGGTAACACCGGGGAGCTGTTTTTT | CASSESGGGNTGELFF
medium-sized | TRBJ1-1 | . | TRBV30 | TGTGCCTGGAGTGTACCGGCGAACACTGAAGCTTTCTTT | CAWSVPANTEAFF
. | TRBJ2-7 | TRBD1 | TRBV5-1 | TGCGCCAGCAGCTCGAGGACAGGGAGCTCCTACGAGCAGTACTTC | CASSSRTGSSYEQYF
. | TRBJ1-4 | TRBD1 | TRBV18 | TGTGCCACCCAGGGGGCAGGAGCTAATGAAAAACTGTTTTTT | CATQGAGANEKLFF
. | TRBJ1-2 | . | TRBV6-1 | TGTGCCAGCAGTGAGGGCAGGACCCACTATGGCTACACCTTC | CASSEGRTHYGYTF
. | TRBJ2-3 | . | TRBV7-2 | TGTGCCAGCAGCTTGGGGGCCCCGGCGGCAGATACGCAGTATTTT | CASSLGAPAADTQYF
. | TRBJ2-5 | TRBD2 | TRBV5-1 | TGCGCCAGCAGCTTGGGGACTAGCGGAAAAGAGACCCAGTACTTC | CASSLGTSGKETQYF
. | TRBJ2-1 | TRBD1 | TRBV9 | TGTGCCAGCAGCGACCGGGACAGGGGCAATGAGCAGTTCTTC | CASSDRDRGNEQFF
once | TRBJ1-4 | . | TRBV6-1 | TGTGCCAGCAACCCGGCCGGGCAGGAAAAACTGTTTTTT | CASNPAGQEKLFF
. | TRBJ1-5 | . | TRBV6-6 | TGTGCCAGCACTGCCCGGACTGGGGGGAATCAGCCCCAGCATTTT | CASTARTGGNQPQHF
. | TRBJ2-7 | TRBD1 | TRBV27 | TGTGCCAGCAGGCCTACAGGGGTCCGCTCCTACGAGCAGTACTTC | CASRPTGVRSYEQYF
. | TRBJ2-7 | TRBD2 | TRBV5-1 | TGCGCCAGCGGGGGGGTTGCTAGCTCGGCCTACGAGCAGTACTTC | CASGGVASSAYEQYF